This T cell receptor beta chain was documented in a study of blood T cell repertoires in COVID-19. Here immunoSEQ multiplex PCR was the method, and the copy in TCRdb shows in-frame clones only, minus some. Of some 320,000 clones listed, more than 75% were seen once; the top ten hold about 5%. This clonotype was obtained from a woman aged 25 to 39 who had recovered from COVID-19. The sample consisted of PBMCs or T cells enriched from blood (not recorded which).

The CDR3 loop reads CASSRTGSKGYTF. The CDR3 DNA sequence: TGTGCCAGCAGTCGGACAGGGAGTAAGGGCTACACCTTC. The V and J genes are TRBV12-3 or TRBV12-4 and TRBJ1-2; 8 bases map to TRBD1. The CDR3 is 13 amino acids. Germline trimming cut 5 bases from V and 8 bases from J; bases unmatched to any gene: 7.